The clone carrying this T cell receptor (beta chain) appeared a few times. No antigen is known for it. The CDR3 sequence is 14 residues long. Germline V lookup: CDR1 MNHEY, CDR2 SVGEGT. Losses at the gene ends were 6 bases for V and 8 bases for J; bases not matched to a gene: 4. TCRdb passed the RT-PCR reads through MiXCR, listing each CDR3 protein once. The sample holds 450,000 to 600,000 distinct CDR3 sequences, 15% to 20% seen once. The data were taken from a study of response to subunit inactivated influenza vaccine. The study's findings and limits: Authors proposed each seasonal influenza vaccination draws in few new T cells.

J is TRBJ2-1 and V is TRBV6-2 or TRBV6-3; TRBD2 agrees at 13 bases. The receptor's source is a man aged 45-69 years who received an inactivated influenza vaccine. The sequencing here drew on CD4+ T cells sorted from PBMCs, taken less than 30 months after vaccination. The CDR3 DNA is TGTGCCAGCAGAAGGACTAGCGGGAGTTATGAGCAGTTCTTC. Translating it yields CASRRTSGSYEQFF.